The 9 T cell receptor beta chains below were found in one sample sequenced in a study of blood T cells in healthy people across ages. Primers used in a second PCR of roughly 6 to 11 cycles were a sample-barcoded 5' primer and a J-beta primer mix. TCRdb ran MiXCR on the 5' RACE reads and lists one entry per CDR3 protein. The table records under 800,000 distinct CDR3 sequences, roughly 41% of them present only once. The sample was blood. These receptors all come from a woman aged 60-75 years in good health.

In this sample, this clonotype turned up a few times. The chain links TRBV20-1 to TRBJ2-1; no definite D call. The germline V gene has CDR1 DFQATT and CDR2 SNEGSKA (reference sequence). The CDR3 sequence is 12 residues long. Between the trimmed V and J ends, which lost 0 bases and 7 bases, there was a span of 7 bases. This chain's CDR3 is CSARDIRNEQFF. Here the CDR3 DNA reads TGCAGTGCTAGAGATATAAGGAATGAGCAGTTCTTC.

This clonotype has only a few counts. The chain employs TRBV4-2 and TRBJ2-7; D might be TRBD2 (6 bases). Germline CDR1 LGHNA, CDR2 YNFKEQ. The CDR3 contains 16 residues. V lost 4 bases and J lost 3, with 19 bases in between. The CDR3 loop reads CASSPLGGGINYEQYF. For the CDR3, the DNA is TGTGCCAGCAGCCCCCTAGGCGGAGGGATTAACTACGAGCAGTACTTC.

This clonotype was picked up many times. This chain joins TRBV25-1 and TRBJ2-5; 10 positions match TRBD1. Germline lookup yields CDR1 MGHDK and CDR2 SYGVNS. The CDR3 contains 17 residues. With 6 bases clipped from V and 3 bases from J, the junction kept 13 bases outside the gene matches. CDR3 amino acids: CASSLLSGTGVEETQYF. The CDR3 bases are TGTGCCAGCAGCCTCCTCTCCGGGACAGGGGTTGAAGAGACCCAGTACTTC.

V is TRBV29-1 and J is TRBJ2-7, with D perhaps assigned TRBD1 or TRBD2 (5 bases each). Germline CDR1 SQVTM, CDR2 ANQGSEA. The CDR3 has 13 residues. Trimming removed 7 bases at V and 4 bases at J, with 17 bases between. The CDR3 here is CSAAEGNIYEQYF. CDR3 coding DNA: TGCAGCGCCGCCGAGGGGAATATATACGAGCAGTACTTC.

The rearrangement joins TRBV9 to TRBJ1-2, with unresolved D. The V end lost 5 bases, the J end lost 8 bases, and 7 bases lay between the germline ends. The CDR3 totals 10 residues. The germline gives CDR1 SGDLS, CDR2 YYNGEE. The CDR3 bases are TGTGCCAGCAGTGGGTGCGGCTACACCTTC. Translated, it gives CASSGCGYTF.

The chain is built from TRBV9 and TRBJ1-5, with 9 nucleotides matching TRBD1. The CDR3 contains 15 residues. Trimming removed 3 bases from V and 6 bases from J; junction bases left unmatched: 7. CDR1 and CDR2 (germline): SGDLS, YYNGEE. The CDR3 protein is CASSASGTGIQPQHF. The CDR3 DNA reads TGTGCCAGCAGCGCCTCCGGGACAGGGATTCAGCCCCAGCATTTT.

This chain connects TRBV7-3 to TRBJ2-3, with unresolved D. Trimming pared 4 bases from V and 4 bases from J, leaving 6 bases between. Germline V CDR1 and CDR2: SGHTA, FQGTGA. The CDR3 totals 12 residues. The CDR3 reads CASSSQSDTQYF. As DNA, the CDR3 is TGTGCCAGCAGCTCCCAGTCAGATACGCAGTATTTT.

This clonotype was counted between two and nine times. V usage is TRBV7-2 and J usage is TRBJ2-7; D ambiguous. Germline values: CDR1 SGHTA, CDR2 FQGNSA. The CDR3 is made up of 12 amino acids. V was cut by 1 base and J by 7 bases, with 8 bases left in between. For the CDR3, the DNA is TGTGCCAGCAGCTTAGATTACAATGAGCAGTACTTC. Amino acid sequence: CASSLDYNEQYF.

The V and J genes are TRBV4-3 and TRBJ2-4, with a tentative D call TRBD1 (5 bases). The CDR3 extends over 16 amino acids. V lost 1 base, J lost 0 bases, and 10 bases lay in between. In germline, CDR1 is LGHNA, CDR2 YSLEER. CDR3 nucleotides: TGCGCCAGCAGCCAAGGAAGGGGCATAGCCAAAAACATTCAGTACTTC. Encoded protein: CASSQGRGIAKNIQYF.